The entry below describes one T cell receptor beta chain. Its antigen is not known. Primed by a sample-barcoded 5' primer and a J-beta primer mix, a second PCR proceeded for about 6 to 11 cycles. A single record per CDR3 protein comes from TCRdb applying MiXCR to the 5' RACE reads. The sample holds nearly 800,000 distinct CDR3 sequences; approximately 53% are singletons and the top ten take about a quarter. The data originate from a study of blood T cells in healthy people across ages. Overall study results and limits: One million T cells yielded diversity estimates that were considered underestimates.

CDR3 length equals 18 residues. With V trimmed by 4 bases and J by 2 bases, 17 bases remained unmatched. CDR1 SNHLY and CDR2 FYNNEI come from the germline V gene. Sequencing was carried out using blood. This sequence was found in a man between 35 and 55 years old in good health. This sequence joins TRBV2 and TRBJ2-7, with TRBD2 matching 7 bases. The CDR3 DNA reads TGTGCCAGCAGTGGTGGGACTACCGTAACAAAACAGCCCTACGAGCAGTACTTC. Its protein is CASSGGTTVTKQPYEQYF.